The clone carrying this T cell receptor (beta chain) was observed many times. As yet, its antigen is unknown. This entry is derived from a study of spatial heterogeneity in lung cancer. Study-wide points: Compared with follow-up, resection was when ubiquitous expanded tumor TCRs appeared in blood more.

This sample's time point: sample taken at primary tumor resection. Whole RNA obtained from tumor, nontumor lung or frozen PBMC underwent sequencing without sorting. This CDR3 region has 17 residues. V was pared by 2 bases and J by 6 bases, with 9 bases of the junction left unmatched. Germline CDR1 SGHDN, CDR2 FVKESK. Every cDNA TCR molecule received its own unique molecular identifier. TCRdb reanalysed the 5' RACE reads using MiXCR and keeps one entry per CDR3 protein. The sample has about 38,000 distinct CDR3 sequences, 7.5% to 8% seen once. The receptor was isolated from a male donor with early-stage non-small cell lung cancer. The V and J genes are TRBV14 and TRBJ2-1; 11 positions match TRBD2. The sample was PBMCs, taken at surgery. The CDR3 loop reads CASSQTTGLAGPNEQFF. DNA of the CDR3: TGTGCCAGCAGCCAAACCACCGGACTAGCGGGCCCCAATGAGCAGTTCTTC.